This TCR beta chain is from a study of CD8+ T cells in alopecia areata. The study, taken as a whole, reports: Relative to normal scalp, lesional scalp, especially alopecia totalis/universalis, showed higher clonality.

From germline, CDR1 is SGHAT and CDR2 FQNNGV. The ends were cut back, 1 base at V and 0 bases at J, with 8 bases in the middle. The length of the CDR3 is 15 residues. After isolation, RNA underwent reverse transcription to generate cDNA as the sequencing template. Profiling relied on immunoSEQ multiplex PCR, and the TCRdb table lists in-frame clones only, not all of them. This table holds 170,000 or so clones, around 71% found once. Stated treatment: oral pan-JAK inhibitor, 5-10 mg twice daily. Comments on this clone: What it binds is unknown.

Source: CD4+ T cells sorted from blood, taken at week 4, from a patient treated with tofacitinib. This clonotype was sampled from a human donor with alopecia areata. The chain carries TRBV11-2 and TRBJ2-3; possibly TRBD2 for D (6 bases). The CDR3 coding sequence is TGTGCCAGCAGCTTAGTGGGACTTAGCACAGATACGCAGTATTTT. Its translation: CASSLVGLSTDTQYF.